These 16 T cell receptor beta chains were all obtained from the same sample, sequenced in a study of T-cell reconstitution after alpha-beta-depleted transplantation in children. Unique molecular identifiers were incorporated when the TCRbeta library was constructed. TCRdb passed the PCR reads through MiXCR, listing each CDR3 protein once. This table has over 200,000 distinct CDR3 sequences, roughly 15% appearing once. The sequences come from PBMCs, mostly from graft donor cells, collected 360 days after TCRalphabeta/CD19-depleted stem cell transplant. Receptor source: a male patient aged 2 to 9 who had a stem cell transplant for acute lymphoblastic leukemia, so the T cells may come from the graft donor.

This clonotype was recorded a few times. This rearrangement joins TRBV30 to TRBJ1-1; 7 nucleotides agree with TRBD1. In germline, CDR1 is GTSNPN, CDR2 SVGIG (reference sequence). V lost 0 bases, J lost 0 bases, and 10 bases stayed unmatched. The CDR3 totals 17 residues. The CDR3 is CAWSVVGGKSLNTEAFF. The CDR3 DNA is TGTGCCTGGAGTGTAGTAGGGGGCAAATCTTTGAACACTGAAGCTTTCTTT.

V usage is TRBV28 and J usage is TRBJ1-2; D is uncertain. The CDR3 extends over 14 amino acids. Germline V gene sequence: CDR1 MDHEN, CDR2 SYDVKM. The V and J ends lost 7 bases and 5 bases respectively, with 17 bases between them. Here the CDR3 reads CASISRRTEYGYTF. The CDR3 DNA reads as TGTGCCAGCATTTCCCGGAGGACGGAATATGGCTACACCTTC.

The rearrangement uses TRBV7-2 and TRBJ2-3; tentative D call: TRBD2 (5 bases). The CDR3 extends over 15 amino acids. From germline, CDR1 is SGHTA and CDR2 FQGNSA. V was cut by 1 base and J by 1 base, with 9 bases left in between. CDR3 in DNA: TGTGCCAGCAGCTTAGTTGGACTCCGCACAGATACGCAGTATTTT. Its translation is CASSLVGLRTDTQYF.

This clonotype occurred a few times. This sequence joins TRBV6-5 and TRBJ2-2; 8 positions agree with TRBD2. Germline V gene sequence: CDR1 MNHEY, CDR2 SVGAGI. The CDR3 runs to 17 residues. The ends lost 4 bases at V and 7 bases at J; junction bases unmatched: 14. CDR3 DNA sequence: TGTGCCAGCAGTTCTACCCTGACAGCGGGGGTCGACGGGGAGCTGTTTTTT. Translating gives CASSSTLTAGVDGELFF.

CDR3 loop: CSARVGSGANVLTF. The CDR3 DNA reads TGCAGTGCTAGAGTGGGGTCTGGGGCCAACGTCCTGACTTTC. The chain joins TRBV20-1 to TRBJ2-6, with D unresolved. The CDR3 loop spans 14 amino acids. The germline CDR1 and CDR2 sequences are DFQATT and SNEGSKA (reference sequence). V was cut by 1 base and J by 1 base, with 5 bases left in between.

The table lists this clonotype with many counts. The chain is built from TRBV10-3 and TRBJ1-2; 9 bases align to TRBD1. The ends lost 7 bases at V and 4 bases at J; junction bases unmatched: 10. Looked up from germline, CDR1 is ENHRY and CDR2 is SYGVKD. The CDR3 covers 15 residues. The CDR3 is CAINPAGQGSYGYTF. The CDR3 region has the DNA TGTGCCATCAATCCTGCGGGACAGGGTTCCTATGGCTACACCTTC.

This sequence joins TRBV20-1 and TRBJ2-4, with 12 bases identical to TRBD2. V shed 2 bases, J shed 3 bases, and the junction held 8 bases outside the gene matches. CDR1 is DFQATT, CDR2 SNEGSKA, per germline (reference sequence). The CDR3 has 17 residues. Written as DNA, the CDR3 is TGCAGTGCTAGACAGCTAGCGGGGGGGCAGTACAAAAACATTCAGTACTTC. Translating it yields CSARQLAGGQYKNIQYF.

The CDR3: CSAGFRTPNQPQHF. CDR3 bases: TGCAGTGCTGGGTTTCGAACTCCGAATCAGCCCCAGCATTTT. V usage is TRBV20-1 and J usage is TRBJ1-5, with unresolved D. The CDR3 contains 14 residues. The germline V and J ends were trimmed by 5 bases and 4 bases, with 15 bases remaining between them. CDR1 is DFQATT, CDR2 SNEGSKA, per germline (reference sequence).

This clonotype turned up a few times. The rearrangement joins TRBV7-2 to TRBJ2-1; weak D call: TRBD2 (6 bases). Per germline, CDR1 SGHTA and CDR2 FQGNSA. V was cut by 2 bases and J by 0 bases, with 8 bases left in between. CDR3 length equals 15 residues. The DNA of the CDR3 is TGTGCCAGCAGCTTAAGGACTACCTCCTACAATGAGCAGTTCTTC. As protein: CASSLRTTSYNEQFF.

J is TRBJ2-7 and V is TRBV4-3; 7 bases are a match to TRBD1. J gave up 2 bases and V 0 bases, and 10 bases lay outside the gene matches. This CDR3 is 17 amino acids long. Germline V gene data show CDR1 as LGHNA and CDR2 as YSLEER. In DNA form, the CDR3 reads TGCGCCAGCAGCCAAGACTCCAGTCCCGGGACAGCCTACGAGCAGTACTTC. This encodes CASSQDSSPGTAYEQYF.

CDR3 sequence reads: CASSQDRGREQPQHF. CDR3 nucleotides: TGTGCCAGCAGCCAAGACAGGGGGCGCGAGCAGCCCCAGCATTTT. The J gene is TRBJ1-5, the V gene TRBV4-2; 8 bases are shared with TRBD1. CDR1 is LGHNA and CDR2 is YNFKEQ in the germline V gene. CDR3 length equals 15 residues. Losses at the gene ends were 0 bases for V and 7 bases for J; bases not matched to a gene: 5.

The rearrangement joins TRBV10-3 to TRBJ2-1; 11 bases agree with TRBD2. Trimming cost V 6 bases and J 10 bases; bases outside gene matches: 11. Germline CDR1 ENHRY, CDR2 SYGVKD. This CDR3 contains 15 residues. The CDR3 DNA reads as TGTGCCATCAGGACTAGCGGGGCCTACCCCCAAGAGCAGTTCTTC. Translated, it gives CAIRTSGAYPQEQFF.

The chain links TRBV5-6 to TRBJ2-7, with D hard to call. The germline CDR1 and CDR2 sequences are SGHDT and YYEEEE. The CDR3 sequence is 14 residues long. Trimming stripped 0 bases from V and 7 bases from J, with 14 bases between. The DNA of the CDR3 is TGTGCCAGCAGCTTGGGAGAAGGATGGTGGGAGCAGTACTTC. Its translation: CASSLGEGWWEQYF.

The V and J genes are TRBV5-1 and TRBJ2-7, with 10 bases that match TRBD2. Trimming removed 0 bases from V and 3 bases from J; junction bases left unmatched: 3. The CDR3 has 15 amino acids. Germline V gene sequence: CDR1 SGHRS, CDR2 YFSETQ. The CDR3 reads CASSLDGTSVYEQYF. For the CDR3, the DNA is TGCGCCAGCAGCTTGGACGGGACTAGCGTCTACGAGCAGTACTTC.

This clonotype was seen a few times. The chain employs TRBV29-1 and TRBJ2-6; the D is unclear. Trimming shortened V by 0 bases and J by 3 bases, and 6 bases separated the two germline ends. The germline V gene encodes CDR1 SQVTM and CDR2 ANQGSEA. This CDR3 spans 14 amino acids. This chain's CDR3 is CSVEDSVGANVLTF. The CDR3 bases are TGCAGCGTTGAAGATTCGGTTGGGGCCAACGTCCTGACTTTC.

Only a few counts were recorded for this clonotype. CDR3 in amino acids: CASSLGTGEMGTQYF. CDR3 coding DNA: TGTGCCAGCAGCTTAGGGACAGGGGAAATGGGTACGCAGTATTTT. The rearrangement uses TRBV7-6 and TRBJ2-3; 9 nucleotides align to TRBD1. V lost 1 base, J lost 8 bases, and 7 bases stayed unmatched. The CDR3 length is 15 residues. The germline CDR1 and CDR2 sequences are SGHVS and FNYEAQ.